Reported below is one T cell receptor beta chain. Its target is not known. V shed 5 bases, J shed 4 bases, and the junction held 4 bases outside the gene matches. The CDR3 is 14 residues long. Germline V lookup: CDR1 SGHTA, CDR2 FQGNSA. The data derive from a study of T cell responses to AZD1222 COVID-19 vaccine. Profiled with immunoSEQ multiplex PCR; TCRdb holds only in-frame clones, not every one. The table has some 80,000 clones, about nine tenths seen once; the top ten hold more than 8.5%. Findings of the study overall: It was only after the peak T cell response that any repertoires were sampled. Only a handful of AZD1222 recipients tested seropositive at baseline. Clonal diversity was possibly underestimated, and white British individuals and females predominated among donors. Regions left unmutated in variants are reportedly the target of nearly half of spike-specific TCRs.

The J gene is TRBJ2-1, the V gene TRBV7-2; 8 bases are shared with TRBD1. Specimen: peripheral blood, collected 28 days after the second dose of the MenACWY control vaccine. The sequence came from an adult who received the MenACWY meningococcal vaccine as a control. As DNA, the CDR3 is TGTGCCAGCAGCAATAACAGGGGGTACAATGAGCAGTTCTTC. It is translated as CASSNNRGYNEQFF.